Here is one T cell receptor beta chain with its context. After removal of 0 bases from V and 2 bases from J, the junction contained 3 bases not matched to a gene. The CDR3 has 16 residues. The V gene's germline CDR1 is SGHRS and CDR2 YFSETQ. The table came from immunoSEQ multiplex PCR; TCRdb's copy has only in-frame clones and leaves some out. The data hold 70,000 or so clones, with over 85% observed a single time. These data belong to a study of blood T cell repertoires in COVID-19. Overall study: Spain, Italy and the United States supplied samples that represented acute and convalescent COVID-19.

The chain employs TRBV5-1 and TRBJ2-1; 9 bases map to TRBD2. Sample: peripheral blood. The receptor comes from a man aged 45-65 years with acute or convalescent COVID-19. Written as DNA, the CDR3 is TGCGCCAGCAGCTTGGGGGCGGGAGGGGCCTACAATGAGCAGTTCTTC. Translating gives CASSLGAGGAYNEQFF.